These 18 T cell receptor beta chains were sequenced from one sample in a study of blood T cell repertoires in COVID-19. Profiling relied on immunoSEQ multiplex PCR, and the TCRdb table lists in-frame clones only, not all of them. Counted here are around 36,000 clones, almost 85% occurring once; the ten biggest clones make up approximately 40%. The sequenced material came from peripheral blood. Source of these receptors: a man at least 80 years old with active or convalescent COVID-19.

The V gene is TRBV10-3, the J gene TRBJ2-1; TRBD1 agrees at 9 bases. CDR3 length: 13 amino acids. CDR1 ENHRY and CDR2 SYGVKD come from the germline V gene. With 10 bases clipped from V and 7 bases from J, the junction kept 8 bases outside the gene matches. The CDR3 protein is CATTGGLENEQFF. The CDR3 DNA is TGTGCCACAACAGGGGGCCTTGAAAATGAGCAGTTCTTC.

The chain combines TRBV5-1 with TRBJ2-7, with a weak D call TRBD1 (6 bases). The V gene's germline CDR1 is SGHRS and CDR2 YFSETQ. This CDR3 has 17 amino acids. The V and J ends lost 5 bases and 0 bases respectively, with 21 bases between them. The CDR3 is CASRYAVGYRDSYEQYF. As DNA, the CDR3 is TGCGCCAGCAGGTATGCAGTGGGGTACAGGGACTCCTACGAGCAGTACTTC.

The count of this clone is one. This chain uses TRBV5-4 with TRBJ1-3, with D possibly being TRBD1 (5 bases). The CDR3 totals 14 residues. V was clipped by 5 bases and J by 1 base, with 10 bases between them. The germline V gene has CDR1 SGHNT and CDR2 YYREEE (reference sequence). CDR3 in amino acids: CASRMQGSGNTIYF. The CDR3 DNA reads TGTGCCAGCAGGATGCAGGGATCTGGAAACACCATATATTTT.

The chain employs TRBV11-3 and TRBJ2-3, with D tentatively TRBD2 (6 bases). Germline V gene sequence: CDR1 SGHNT, CDR2 YENEEA. V was cut by 4 bases and J by 6 bases, with 14 bases left in between. This CDR3 is 14 amino acids long. The DNA for the CDR3 is TGTGCCAGCAGCTCGCAGGGAGGTACGGATACGCAGTATTTT. Protein sequence: CASSSQGGTDTQYF. The full variable domain, with the rest looked up from reference TRBV11-3 and TRBJ2-3, is EAGVVQSPRYKIIEKKQPVAFWCNPISGHNTLYWYLQNLGQGPELLIRYENEEAVDDSQLPKDRFSAERLKGVDSTLKIQPAELGDSAVYLCASSSQGGTDTQYFGPGTRLTVL.

The V call is TRBV6-2 or TRBV6-3, the J call TRBJ1-1; 7 positions agree with TRBD1. The CDR3 extends over 18 amino acids. Germline V gene data show CDR1 as MNHEY and CDR2 as SVGEGT. Losses at the gene ends were 2 bases for V and 2 bases for J; bases not matched to a gene: 14. The CDR3 loop is CASSYPRTGGKGNTEAFF. For the CDR3, the DNA is TGTGCCAGCAGTTACCCTCGGACAGGTGGCAAGGGAAACACTGAAGCTTTCTTT.

The chain recombines TRBV5-4 with TRBJ2-6; D gene ambiguous. Per germline, CDR1 SGHNT and CDR2 YYREEE (reference sequence). V was shortened by 3 bases and J by 0 bases, with 4 bases between the two germline ends. The CDR3 has 14 amino acids. CDR3 loop: CASSWASGANVLTF. The CDR3 bases are TGTGCCAGCAGCTGGGCCTCTGGGGCCAACGTCCTGACTTTC.

The rearrangement uses TRBV28 and TRBJ1-2; 7 bases are a match to TRBD1. V gave up 6 bases and J gave up 4 bases; unmatched junction bases: 5. Germline-derived CDR1 and CDR2 are MDHEN and SYDVKM. This CDR3 has 13 residues. CDR3 DNA sequence: TGTGCCAGCAGGCGACAGGGTTCCTATGGCTACACCTTC. Its translation is CASRRQGSYGYTF.

The V gene is TRBV29-1, the J gene TRBJ1-2; D call uncertain. V dropped 2 bases and J dropped 6 bases, with 13 bases sitting between them. Germline CDR1 is SQVTM and CDR2 is ANQGSEA. The CDR3 spans 13 residues. CDR3 amino acids: CSVENLVADGYTF. The CDR3 nucleotides read TGCAGCGTTGAAAATTTGGTGGCGGATGGCTACACCTTC.

The V gene is TRBV11-2, the J gene TRBJ1-6, with a tentative D call TRBD1 (5 bases). The length of the CDR3 is 14 residues. Germline CDR1 reads SGHAT; CDR2 reads FQNNGV. Trimming stripped 4 bases from V and 2 bases from J, with 6 bases between. The CDR3 protein is CASSSTAYNSPLHF. Here the CDR3 DNA reads TGTGCCAGCAGCTCGACAGCCTATAATTCACCCCTCCACTTT. Full variable domain (rest looked up from reference TRBV11-2 and TRBJ1-6): EAGVAQSPRYKIIEKRQSVAFWCNPISGHATLYWYQQILGQGPKLLIQFQNNGVVDDSQLPKDRFSAERLKGVDSTLKIQPAKLEDSAVYLCASSSTAYNSPLHFGNGTRLTVT.

The CDR3: CASSYGQASTDTQYF. Here the CDR3 DNA reads TGTGCCAGCAGCTACGGACAGGCCAGCACAGATACGCAGTATTTT. This chain joins TRBV5-4 and TRBJ2-3, with 7 positions matching TRBD1. J was trimmed by 0 bases and V by 3 bases; bases with no gene match: 4. Germline V gene sequence: CDR1 SGHNT, CDR2 YYREEE (reference sequence). This CDR3 is built from 15 residues.

This CDR3 reads CASSDRTGLEAFF. CDR3 DNA sequence: TGTGCCAGCAGCGACCGGACAGGGTTAGAAGCTTTCTTT. The chain uses TRBV4-2 and TRBJ1-1; 8 nucleotides align to TRBD1. V dropped 5 bases and J dropped 8; count of bases not matched to a gene: 7. CDR1 LGHNA and CDR2 YNFKEQ come from the germline V gene. The CDR3 sequence is 13 residues long.

This clone was seen more than once but under ten times. V is TRBV7-8 and J is TRBJ2-1, with TRBD2 matching over 11 bases. The CDR3 runs 16 residues. CDR1 is SGHVS and CDR2 is FQNEAQ in the germline V gene. V shed 4 bases and J 6 bases; nucleotides not matched to a gene: 8. The DNA of the CDR3 is TGTGCCAGCAGCTCCCCACTAGCGGGAGCGAGCAATGAGCAGTTCTTC. Its translation: CASSSPLAGASNEQFF. Together with reference TRBV7-8 and TRBJ2-1, the CDR3 gives the full variable domain: GAGVSQSPRYKVAKRGQDVALRCDPISGHVSLFWYQQALGQGPEFLTYFQNEAQLDKSGLPSDRFFAERPEGSVSTLKIQRTQQEDSAVYLCASSSPLAGASNEQFFGPGTRLTVL.

The chain is built from TRBV5-6 and TRBJ2-7, with 8 bases that match TRBD2. Germline V gives CDR1 SGHDT, CDR2 YYEEEE. CDR3 length: 14 residues. Unmatched junction bases numbered 6, after V lost 5 bases and J lost 2 bases. The CDR3 loop reads CASSFFSGAYEQYF. CDR3 bases: TGTGCCAGCAGTTTTTTTAGCGGGGCCTACGAGCAGTACTTC.

The V gene is TRBV4-1, the J gene TRBJ2-3, with D maybe TRBD2 (6 bases). Germline CDR1 MGHRA, CDR2 YSYEKL. Trimming stripped 0 bases from V and 0 bases from J, with 10 bases between. This CDR3 contains 16 residues. CDR3 amino acids: CASSQEERVSTDTQYF. The CDR3 bases are TGCGCCAGCAGCCAAGAAGAGCGGGTGAGCACAGATACGCAGTATTTT.

The chain uses TRBV28 and TRBJ1-1; D is unclear. Looked up from germline, CDR1 is MDHEN and CDR2 is SYDVKM. Trimming left V 8 bases short and J 11 bases short, with 15 bases between. This CDR3 is 11 amino acids long. CDR3 nucleotides: TGTGCCAGCGCTGAGGGAGGGCATGCTTTCTTT. This sequence encodes CASAEGGHAFF.

This rearrangement joins TRBV9 to TRBJ2-1, with 9 positions matching TRBD2. CDR1 is SGDLS, CDR2 YYNGEE, per germline. CDR3 length: 16 residues. The V segment lost 4 bases and the J segment 1 base; nucleotides outside the gene matches: 6. The CDR3 here is CASSTSGRTSYNEQFF. The CDR3 DNA reads TGTGCCAGCAGCACAAGCGGGAGGACTTCCTACAATGAGCAGTTCTTC.

This clone was counted once. The V and J genes are TRBV19 and TRBJ2-5, with TRBD2 matching over 13 bases. With 9 bases clipped from V and 4 bases from J, the junction kept 8 bases outside the gene matches. Germline loops: CDR1 LNHDA, CDR2 SQIVND (reference sequence). CDR3 length: 15 residues. The CDR3 DNA sequence: TGTGCCAGCCAGAGACTAGCGGGAGGTACAGAGACCCAGTACTTC. Its protein is CASQRLAGGTETQYF.

The V gene is TRBV6-2 or TRBV6-3, the J gene TRBJ2-7; 14 bases match TRBD2. This CDR3 is 14 amino acids long. Germline V gives CDR1 MNHEY, CDR2 SVGEGT. V lost 4 bases and J lost 9; bases outside the gene matches: 5. In DNA, the CDR3 is TGTGCCAGCAGTTTCGGGACTAGCGGGAGAAGGCAGTACTTC. Protein: CASSFGTSGRRQYF.